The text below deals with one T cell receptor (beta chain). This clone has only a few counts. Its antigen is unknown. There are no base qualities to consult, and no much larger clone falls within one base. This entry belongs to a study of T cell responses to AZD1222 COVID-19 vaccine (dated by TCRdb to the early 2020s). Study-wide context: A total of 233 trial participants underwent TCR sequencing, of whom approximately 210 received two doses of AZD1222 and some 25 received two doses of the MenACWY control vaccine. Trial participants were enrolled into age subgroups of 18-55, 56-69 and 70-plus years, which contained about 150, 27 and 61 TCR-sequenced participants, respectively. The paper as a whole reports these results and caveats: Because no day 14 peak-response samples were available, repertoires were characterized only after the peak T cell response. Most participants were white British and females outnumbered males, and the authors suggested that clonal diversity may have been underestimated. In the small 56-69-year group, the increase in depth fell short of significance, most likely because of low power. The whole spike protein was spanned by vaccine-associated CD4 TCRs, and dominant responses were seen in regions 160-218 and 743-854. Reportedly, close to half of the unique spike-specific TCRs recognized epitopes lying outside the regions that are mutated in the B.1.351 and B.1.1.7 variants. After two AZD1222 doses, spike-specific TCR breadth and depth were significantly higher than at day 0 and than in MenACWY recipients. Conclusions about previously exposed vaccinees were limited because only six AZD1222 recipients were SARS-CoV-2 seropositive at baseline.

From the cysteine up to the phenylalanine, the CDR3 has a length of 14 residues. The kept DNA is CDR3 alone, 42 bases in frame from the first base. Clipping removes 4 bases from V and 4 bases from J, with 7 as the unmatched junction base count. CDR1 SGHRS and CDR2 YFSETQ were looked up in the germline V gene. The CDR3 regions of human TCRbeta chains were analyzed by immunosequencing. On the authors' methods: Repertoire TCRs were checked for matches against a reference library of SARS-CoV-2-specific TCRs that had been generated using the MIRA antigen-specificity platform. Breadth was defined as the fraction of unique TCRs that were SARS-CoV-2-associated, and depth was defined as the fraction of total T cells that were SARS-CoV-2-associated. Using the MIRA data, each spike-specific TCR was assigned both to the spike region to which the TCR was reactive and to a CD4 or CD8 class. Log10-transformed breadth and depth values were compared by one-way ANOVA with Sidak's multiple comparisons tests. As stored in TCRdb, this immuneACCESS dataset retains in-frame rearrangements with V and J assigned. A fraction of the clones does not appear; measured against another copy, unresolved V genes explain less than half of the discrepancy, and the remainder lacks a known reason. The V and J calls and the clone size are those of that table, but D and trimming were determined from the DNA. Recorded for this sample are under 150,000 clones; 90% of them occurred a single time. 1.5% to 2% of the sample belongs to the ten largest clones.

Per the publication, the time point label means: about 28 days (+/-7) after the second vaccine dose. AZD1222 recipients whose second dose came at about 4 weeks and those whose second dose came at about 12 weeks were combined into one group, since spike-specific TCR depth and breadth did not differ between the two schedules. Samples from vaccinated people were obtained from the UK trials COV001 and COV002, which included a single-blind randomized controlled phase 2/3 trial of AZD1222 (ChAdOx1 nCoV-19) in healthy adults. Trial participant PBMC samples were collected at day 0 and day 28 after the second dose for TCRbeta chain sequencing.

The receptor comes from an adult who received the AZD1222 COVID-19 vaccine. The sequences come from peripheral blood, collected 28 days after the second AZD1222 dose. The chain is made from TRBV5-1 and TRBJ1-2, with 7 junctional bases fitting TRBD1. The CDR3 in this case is CASSVQGPLYGYTF. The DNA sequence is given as TGCGCCAGCAGCGTACAGGGGCCCCTCTATGGCTACACCTTC.